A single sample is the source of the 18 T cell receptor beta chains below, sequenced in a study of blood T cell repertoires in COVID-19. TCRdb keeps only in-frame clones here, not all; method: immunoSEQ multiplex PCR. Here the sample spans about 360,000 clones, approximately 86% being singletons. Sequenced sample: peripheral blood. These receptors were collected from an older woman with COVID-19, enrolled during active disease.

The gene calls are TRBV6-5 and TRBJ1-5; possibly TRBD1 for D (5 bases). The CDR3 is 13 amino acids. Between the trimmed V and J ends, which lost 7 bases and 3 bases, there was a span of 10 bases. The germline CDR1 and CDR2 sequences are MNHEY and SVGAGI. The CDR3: CASIGGNNQPQHF. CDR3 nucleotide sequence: TGTGCCAGCATCGGGGGAAACAATCAGCCCCAGCATTTT.

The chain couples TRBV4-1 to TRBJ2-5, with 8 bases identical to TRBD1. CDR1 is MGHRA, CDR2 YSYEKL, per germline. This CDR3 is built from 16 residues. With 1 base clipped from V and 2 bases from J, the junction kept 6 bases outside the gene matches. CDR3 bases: TGCGCCAGCAGCCAAGGCCGAGGACAGGGACAAGAGACCCAGTACTTC. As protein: CASSQGRGQGQETQYF.

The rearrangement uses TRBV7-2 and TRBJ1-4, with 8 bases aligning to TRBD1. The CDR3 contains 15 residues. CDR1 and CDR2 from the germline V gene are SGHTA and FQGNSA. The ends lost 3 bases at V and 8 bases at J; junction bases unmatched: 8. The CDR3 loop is CASSFSTGGGEKLFF. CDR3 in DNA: TGTGCCAGCAGCTTTTCTACAGGGGGAGGCGAAAAACTGTTTTTT. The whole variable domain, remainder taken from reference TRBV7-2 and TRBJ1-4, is GAGVSQSPSNKVTEKGKDVELRCDPISGHTALYWYRQSLGQGLEFLIYFQGNSAPDKSGLPSDRFSAERTGGSVSTLTIQRTQQEDSAVYLCASSFSTGGGEKLFFGSGTQLSVL.

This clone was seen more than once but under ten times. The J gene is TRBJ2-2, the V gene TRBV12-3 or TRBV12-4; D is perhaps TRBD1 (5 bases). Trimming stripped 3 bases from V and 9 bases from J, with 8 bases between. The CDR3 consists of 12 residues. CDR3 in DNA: TGTGCCAGCAGTTTCCCGGACAGGGAGCTGTTTTTT. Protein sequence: CASSFPDRELFF.

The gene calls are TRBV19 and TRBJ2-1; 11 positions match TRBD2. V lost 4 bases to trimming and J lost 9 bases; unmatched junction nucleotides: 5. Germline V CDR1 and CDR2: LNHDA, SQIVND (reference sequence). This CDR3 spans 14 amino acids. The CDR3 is CASSSLAGGIEQFF. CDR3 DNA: TGTGCCAGTAGTAGCCTAGCGGGGGGTATTGAGCAGTTCTTC.

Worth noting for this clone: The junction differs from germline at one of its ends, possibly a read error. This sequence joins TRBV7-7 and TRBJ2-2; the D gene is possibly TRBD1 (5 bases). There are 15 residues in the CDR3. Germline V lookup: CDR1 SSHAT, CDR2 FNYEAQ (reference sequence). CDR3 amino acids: CVSSSRRGNTGELFF. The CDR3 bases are TGTGTCAGCAGCTCGCGAAGGGGGAACACCGGGGAGCTGTTTTTT.

The CDR3 coding sequence is TGTGCCAGCAGCGACCGACAGGGTTGGGTCCCTAATGAAAAACTGTTTTTT. Translated, it gives CASSDRQGWVPNEKLFF. This rearrangement joins TRBV7-7 to TRBJ1-4, with 7 bases identical to TRBD1. With V trimmed by 5 bases and J by 3 bases, 12 bases remained unmatched. CDR1 and CDR2 from the germline V gene are SSHAT and FNYEAQ (reference sequence). The CDR3 runs 17 residues.

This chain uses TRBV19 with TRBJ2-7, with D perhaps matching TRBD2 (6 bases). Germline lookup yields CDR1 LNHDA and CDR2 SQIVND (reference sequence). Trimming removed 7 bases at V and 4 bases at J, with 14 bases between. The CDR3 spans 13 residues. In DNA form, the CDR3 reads TGTGCCAGTAAAAACCCGGCGGGATACGAGCAGTACTTC. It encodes CASKNPAGYEQYF.

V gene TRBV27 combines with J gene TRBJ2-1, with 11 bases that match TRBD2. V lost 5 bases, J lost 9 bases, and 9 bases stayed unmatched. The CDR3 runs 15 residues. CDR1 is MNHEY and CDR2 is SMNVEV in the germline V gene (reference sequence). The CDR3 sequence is CASSGLAGGPSEQFF. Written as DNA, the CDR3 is TGTGCCAGCAGTGGATTAGCGGGGGGGCCGAGTGAGCAGTTCTTC.

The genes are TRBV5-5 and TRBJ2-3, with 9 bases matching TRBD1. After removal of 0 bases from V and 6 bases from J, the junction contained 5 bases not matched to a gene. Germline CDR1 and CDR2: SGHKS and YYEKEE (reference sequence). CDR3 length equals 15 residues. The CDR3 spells CASSLEGQGRDTQYF. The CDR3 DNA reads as TGTGCCAGCAGCTTGGAGGGACAGGGCCGCGATACGCAGTATTTT.

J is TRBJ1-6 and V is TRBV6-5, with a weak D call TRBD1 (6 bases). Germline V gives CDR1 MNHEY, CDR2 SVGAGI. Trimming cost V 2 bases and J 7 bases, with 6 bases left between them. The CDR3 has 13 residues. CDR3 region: CASSYRGNSPLHF. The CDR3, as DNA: TGTGCCAGCAGTTACAGGGGGAATTCACCCCTCCACTTT.

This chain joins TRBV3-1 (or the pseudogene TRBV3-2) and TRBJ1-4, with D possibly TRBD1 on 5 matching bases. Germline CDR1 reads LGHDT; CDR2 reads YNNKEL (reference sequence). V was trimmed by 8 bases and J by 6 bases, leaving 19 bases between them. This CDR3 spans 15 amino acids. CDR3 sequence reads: CASHDSGKIDEKLFF. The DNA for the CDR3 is TGTGCCAGCCACGACTCAGGGAAAATAGATGAAAAACTGTTTTTT.

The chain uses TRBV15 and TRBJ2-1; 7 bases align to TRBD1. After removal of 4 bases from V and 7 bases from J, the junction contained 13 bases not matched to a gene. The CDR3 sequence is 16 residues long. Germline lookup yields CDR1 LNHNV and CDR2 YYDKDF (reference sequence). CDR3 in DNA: TGTGCCACCAGCACCGAGGGGGCTCTGGTAAAGAATGAGCAGTTCTTC. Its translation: CATSTEGALVKNEQFF.

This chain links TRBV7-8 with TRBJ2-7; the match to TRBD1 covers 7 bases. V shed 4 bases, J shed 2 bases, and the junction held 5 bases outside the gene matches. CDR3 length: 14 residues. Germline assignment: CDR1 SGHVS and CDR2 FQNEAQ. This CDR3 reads CASSSPGQTYEQYF. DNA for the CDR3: TGTGCCAGCAGCTCCCCGGGACAGACCTACGAGCAGTACTTC. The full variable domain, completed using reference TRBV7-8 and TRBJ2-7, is GAGVSQSPRYKVAKRGQDVALRCDPISGHVSLFWYQQALGQGPEFLTYFQNEAQLDKSGLPSDRFFAERPEGSVSTLKIQRTQQEDSAVYLCASSSPGQTYEQYFGPGTRLTVT.

Written as DNA, the CDR3 is TGTGCCAGCAGCTTGGCTAGCGGCCCGGGGAGAGAGCAGTACTTC. This translates into CASSLASGPGREQYF. The chain uses TRBV5-4 and TRBJ2-7; 7 nucleotides match TRBD2. V gave up 0 bases and J gave up 7 bases; unmatched junction bases: 10. The CDR3 loop spans 15 amino acids. Looked up from germline, CDR1 is SGHNT and CDR2 is YYREEE (reference sequence). Full variable domain (outside the CDR3, taken from reference TRBV5-4 and TRBJ2-7): ETGVTQSPTHLIKTRGQQVTLRCSSQSGHNTVSWYQQALGQGPQFIFQYYREEENGRGNFPPRFSGLQFPNYSSELNVNALELDDSALYLCASSLASGPGREQYFGPGTRLTVT.

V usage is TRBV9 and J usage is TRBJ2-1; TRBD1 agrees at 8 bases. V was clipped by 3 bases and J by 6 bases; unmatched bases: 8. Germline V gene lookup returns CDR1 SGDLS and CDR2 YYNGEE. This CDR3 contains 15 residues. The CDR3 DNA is TGTGCCAGCAGCGCGAGCCTCACAGGGGGCAATGAGCAGTTCTTC. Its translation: CASSASLTGGNEQFF. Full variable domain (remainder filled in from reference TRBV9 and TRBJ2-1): DSGVTQTPKHLITATGQRVTLRCSPRSGDLSVYWYQQSLDQGLQFLIQYYNGEERAKGNILERFSAQQFPDLHSELNLSSLELGDSALYFCASSASLTGGNEQFFGPGTRLTVL.

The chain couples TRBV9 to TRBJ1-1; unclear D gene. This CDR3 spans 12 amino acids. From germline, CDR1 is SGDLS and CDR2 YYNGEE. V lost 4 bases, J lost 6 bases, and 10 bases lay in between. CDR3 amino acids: CASSPTVSEAFF. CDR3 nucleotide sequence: TGTGCCAGCAGCCCCACGGTTTCTGAAGCTTTCTTT.

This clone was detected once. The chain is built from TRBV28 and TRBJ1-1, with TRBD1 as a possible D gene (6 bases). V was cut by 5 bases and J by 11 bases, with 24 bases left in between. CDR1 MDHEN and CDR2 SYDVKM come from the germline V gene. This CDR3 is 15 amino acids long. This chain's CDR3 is CASSTPGQRMLRAFF. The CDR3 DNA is TGTGCCAGCAGTACTCCGGGACAACGAATGTTACGGGCTTTCTTT. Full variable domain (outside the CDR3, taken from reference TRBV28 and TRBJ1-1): DVKVTQSSRYLVKRTGEKVFLECVQDMDHENMFWYRQDPGLGLRLIYFSYDVKMKEKGDIPEGYSVSREKKERFSLILESASTNQTSMYLCASSTPGQRMLRAFFGQGTRLTVV.